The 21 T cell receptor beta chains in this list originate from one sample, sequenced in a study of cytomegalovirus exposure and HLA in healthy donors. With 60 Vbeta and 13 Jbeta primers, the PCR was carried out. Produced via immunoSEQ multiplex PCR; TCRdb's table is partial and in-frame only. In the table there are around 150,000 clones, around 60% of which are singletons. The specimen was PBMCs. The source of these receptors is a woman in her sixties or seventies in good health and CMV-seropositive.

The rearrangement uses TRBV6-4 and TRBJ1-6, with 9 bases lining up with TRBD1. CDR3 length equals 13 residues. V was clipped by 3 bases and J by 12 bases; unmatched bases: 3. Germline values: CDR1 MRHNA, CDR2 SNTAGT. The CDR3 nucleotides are TGTGCCAGCAGTGAGGACAGGGGTGGACCCCTCCACTTT. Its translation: CASSEDRGGPLHF.

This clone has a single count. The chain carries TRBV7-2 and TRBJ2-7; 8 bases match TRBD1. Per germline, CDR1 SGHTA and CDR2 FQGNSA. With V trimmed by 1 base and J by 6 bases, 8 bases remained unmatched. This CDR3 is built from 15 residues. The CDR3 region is CASSLDHNTGGEQYF. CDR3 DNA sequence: TGTGCCAGCAGCTTAGACCACAATACAGGGGGCGAGCAGTACTTC.

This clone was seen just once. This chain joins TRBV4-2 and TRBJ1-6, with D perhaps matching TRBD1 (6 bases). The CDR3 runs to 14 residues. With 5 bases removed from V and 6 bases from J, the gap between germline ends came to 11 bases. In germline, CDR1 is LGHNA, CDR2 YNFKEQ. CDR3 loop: CASSNIGGNSPLHF. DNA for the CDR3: TGTGCCAGCAGCAACATAGGGGGTAATTCACCCCTCCACTTT.

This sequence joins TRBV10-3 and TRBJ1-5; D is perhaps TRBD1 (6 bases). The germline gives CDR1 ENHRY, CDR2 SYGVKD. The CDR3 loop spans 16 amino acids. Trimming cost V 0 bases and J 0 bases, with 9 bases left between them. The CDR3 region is CAISESSGASNQPQHF. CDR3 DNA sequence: TGTGCCATCAGTGAGTCGTCAGGGGCTAGCAATCAGCCCCAGCATTTT.

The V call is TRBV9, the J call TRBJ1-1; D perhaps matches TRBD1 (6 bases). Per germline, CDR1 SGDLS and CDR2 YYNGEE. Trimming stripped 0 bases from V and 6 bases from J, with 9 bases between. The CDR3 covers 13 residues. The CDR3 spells CASSVGGLAEAFF. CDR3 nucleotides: TGTGCCAGCAGCGTAGGGGGGCTCGCTGAAGCTTTCTTT.

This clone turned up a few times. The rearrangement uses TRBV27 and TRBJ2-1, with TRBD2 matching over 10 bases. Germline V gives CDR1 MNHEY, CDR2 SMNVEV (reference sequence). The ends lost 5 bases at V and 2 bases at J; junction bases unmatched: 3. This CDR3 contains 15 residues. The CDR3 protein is CASSSGRATYNEQFF. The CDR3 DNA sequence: TGTGCCAGCAGTAGCGGGAGGGCAACCTACAATGAGCAGTTCTTC.

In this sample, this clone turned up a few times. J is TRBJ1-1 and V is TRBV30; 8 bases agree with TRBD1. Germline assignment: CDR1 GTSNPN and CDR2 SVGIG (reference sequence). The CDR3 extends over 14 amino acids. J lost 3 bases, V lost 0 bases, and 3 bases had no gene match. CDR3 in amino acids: CAWSVHRGDTEAFF. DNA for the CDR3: TGTGCCTGGAGTGTACACAGGGGGGACACTGAAGCTTTCTTT. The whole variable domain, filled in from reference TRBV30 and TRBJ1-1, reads SQTIHQWPATLVQPVGSPLSLECTVEGTSNPNLYWYRQAAGRGLQLLFYSVGIGQISSEVPQNLSASRPQDRQFILSSKKLLLSDSGFYLCAWSVHRGDTEAFFGQGTRLTVV.

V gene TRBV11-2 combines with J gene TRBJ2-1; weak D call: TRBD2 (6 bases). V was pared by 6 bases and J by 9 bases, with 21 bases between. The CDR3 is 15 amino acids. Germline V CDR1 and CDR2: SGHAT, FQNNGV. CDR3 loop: CASSAMVEGAGEQFF. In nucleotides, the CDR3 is TGTGCCAGCAGTGCCATGGTGGAGGGAGCGGGTGAGCAGTTCTTC.

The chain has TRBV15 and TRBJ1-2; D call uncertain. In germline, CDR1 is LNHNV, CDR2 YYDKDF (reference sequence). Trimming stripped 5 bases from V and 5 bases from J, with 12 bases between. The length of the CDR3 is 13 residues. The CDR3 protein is CATSSTSQYGYTF. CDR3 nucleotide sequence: TGTGCCACCAGCTCGACATCTCAATATGGCTACACCTTC. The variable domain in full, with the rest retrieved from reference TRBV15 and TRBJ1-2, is DAMVIQNPRYQVTQFGKPVTLSCSQTLNHNVMYWYQQKSSQAPKLLFHYYDKDFNNEADTPDNFQSRRPNTSFCFLDIRSPGLGDTAMYLCATSSTSQYGYTFGSGTRLTVV.

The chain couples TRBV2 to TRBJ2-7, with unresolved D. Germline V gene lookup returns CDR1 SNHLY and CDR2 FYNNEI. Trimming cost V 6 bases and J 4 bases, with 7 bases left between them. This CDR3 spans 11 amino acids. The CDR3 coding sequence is TGTGCCAGCAGGCAGCGTTACGAGCAGTACTTC. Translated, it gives CASRQRYEQYF. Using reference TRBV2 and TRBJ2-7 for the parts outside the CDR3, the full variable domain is EPEVTQTPSHQVTQMGQEVILRCVPISNHLYFYWYRQILGQKVEFLVSFYNNEISEKSEIFDDQFSVERPDGSNFTLKIRSTKLEDSAMYFCASRQRYEQYFGPGTRLTVT.

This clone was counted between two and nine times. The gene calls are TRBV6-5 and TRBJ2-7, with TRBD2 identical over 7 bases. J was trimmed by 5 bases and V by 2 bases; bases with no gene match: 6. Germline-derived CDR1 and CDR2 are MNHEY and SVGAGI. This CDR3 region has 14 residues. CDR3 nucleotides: TGTGCCAGCAGTTACACGTCTAGCGGTCACGAGCAGTACTTC. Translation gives CASSYTSSGHEQYF.

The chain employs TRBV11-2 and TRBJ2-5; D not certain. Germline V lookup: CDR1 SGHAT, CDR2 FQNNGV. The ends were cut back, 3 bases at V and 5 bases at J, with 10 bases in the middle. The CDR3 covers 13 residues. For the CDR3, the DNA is TGTGCCAGCAGCTTTGGAGTGGCCGAGACCCAGTACTTC. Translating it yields CASSFGVAETQYF.

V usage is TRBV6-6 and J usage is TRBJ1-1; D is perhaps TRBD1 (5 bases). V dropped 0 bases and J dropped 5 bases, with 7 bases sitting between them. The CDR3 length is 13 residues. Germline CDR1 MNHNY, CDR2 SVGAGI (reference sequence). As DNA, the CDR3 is TGTGCCAGCAGTTACTCGGGGGGAACTGAAGCTTTCTTT. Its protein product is CASSYSGGTEAFF.

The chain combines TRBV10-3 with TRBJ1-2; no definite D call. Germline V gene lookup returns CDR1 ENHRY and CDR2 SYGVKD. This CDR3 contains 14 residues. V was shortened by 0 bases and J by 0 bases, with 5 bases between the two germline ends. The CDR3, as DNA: TGTGCCATCAGTGAGTCTCCCTCTAACTATGGCTACACCTTC. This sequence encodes CAISESPSNYGYTF.

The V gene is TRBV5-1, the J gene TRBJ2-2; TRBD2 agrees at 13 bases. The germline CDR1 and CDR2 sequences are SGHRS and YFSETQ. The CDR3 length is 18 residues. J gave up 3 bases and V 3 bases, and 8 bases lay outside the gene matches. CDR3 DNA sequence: TGCGCCAGCAGCTATCCGGGACTAGCGGGGAGGGACACCGGGGAGCTGTTTTTT. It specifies CASSYPGLAGRDTGELFF.

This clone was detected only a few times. The CDR3: CASSQVSGNTIYF. The CDR3 nucleotides read TGCGCCAGCAGCCAAGTATCTGGAAACACCATATATTTT. The chain is built from TRBV4-1 and TRBJ1-3; no reliable D call. Germline assignment: CDR1 MGHRA and CDR2 YSYEKL. The CDR3 extends over 13 amino acids. V was pared by 1 base and J by 1 base, with 2 bases between.

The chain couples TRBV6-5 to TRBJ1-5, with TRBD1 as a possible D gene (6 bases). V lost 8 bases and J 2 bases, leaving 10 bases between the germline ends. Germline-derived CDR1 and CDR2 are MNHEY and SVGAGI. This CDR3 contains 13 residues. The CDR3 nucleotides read TGTGCCAGCGCATCAGGGGGCAATCAGCCCCAGCATTTT. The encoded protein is CASASGGNQPQHF.

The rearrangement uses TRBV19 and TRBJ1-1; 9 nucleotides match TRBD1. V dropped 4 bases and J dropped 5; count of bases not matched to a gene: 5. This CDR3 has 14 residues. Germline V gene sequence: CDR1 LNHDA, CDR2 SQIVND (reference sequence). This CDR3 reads CASSKDRGSTEAFF. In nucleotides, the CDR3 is TGTGCCAGTAGTAAAGACAGGGGGAGTACTGAAGCTTTCTTT. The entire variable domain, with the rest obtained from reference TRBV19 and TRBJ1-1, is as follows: DGGITQSPKYLFRKEGQNVTLSCEQNLNHDAMYWYRQDPGQGLRLIYYSQIVNDFQKGDIAEGYSVSREKKESFPLTVTSAQKNPTAFYLCASSKDRGSTEAFFGQGTRLTVV.

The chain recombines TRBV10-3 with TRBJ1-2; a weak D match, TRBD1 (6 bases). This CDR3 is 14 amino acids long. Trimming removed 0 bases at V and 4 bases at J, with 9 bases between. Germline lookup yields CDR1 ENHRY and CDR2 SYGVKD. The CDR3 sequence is CAISESGGPYGYTF. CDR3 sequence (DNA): TGTGCCATCAGTGAGTCGGGGGGGCCCTATGGCTACACCTTC.

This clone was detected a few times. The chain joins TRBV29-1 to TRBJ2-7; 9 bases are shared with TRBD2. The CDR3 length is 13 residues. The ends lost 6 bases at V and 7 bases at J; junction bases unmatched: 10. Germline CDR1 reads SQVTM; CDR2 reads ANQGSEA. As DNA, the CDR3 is TGCAGCGTCTCTAGGCGGGAGGGCTTGGAGCAGTACTTC. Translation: CSVSRREGLEQYF.

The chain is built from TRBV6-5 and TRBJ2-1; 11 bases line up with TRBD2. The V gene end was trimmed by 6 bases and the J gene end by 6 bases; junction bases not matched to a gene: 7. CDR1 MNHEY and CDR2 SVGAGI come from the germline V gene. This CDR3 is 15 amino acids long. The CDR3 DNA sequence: TGTGCCAGCAGACTTACTAGCGGGAGCTTCAATGAGCAGTTCTTC. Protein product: CASRLTSGSFNEQFF.